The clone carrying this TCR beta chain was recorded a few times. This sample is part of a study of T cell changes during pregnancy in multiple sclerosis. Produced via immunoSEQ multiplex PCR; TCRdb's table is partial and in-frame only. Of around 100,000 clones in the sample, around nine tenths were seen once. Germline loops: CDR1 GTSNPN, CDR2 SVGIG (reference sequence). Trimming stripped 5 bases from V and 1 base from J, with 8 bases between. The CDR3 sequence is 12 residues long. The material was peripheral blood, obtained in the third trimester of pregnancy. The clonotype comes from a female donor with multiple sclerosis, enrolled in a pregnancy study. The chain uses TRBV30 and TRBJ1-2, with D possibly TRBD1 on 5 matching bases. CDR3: CAWLQGNYGYTF. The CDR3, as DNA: TGTGCCTGGCTCCAGGGTAACTATGGCTACACCTTC. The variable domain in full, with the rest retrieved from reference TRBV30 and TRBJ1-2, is SQTIHQWPATLVQPVGSPLSLECTVEGTSNPNLYWYRQAAGRGLQLLFYSVGIGQISSEVPQNLSASRPQDRQFILSSKKLLLSDSGFYLCAWLQGNYGYTFGSGTRLTVV.